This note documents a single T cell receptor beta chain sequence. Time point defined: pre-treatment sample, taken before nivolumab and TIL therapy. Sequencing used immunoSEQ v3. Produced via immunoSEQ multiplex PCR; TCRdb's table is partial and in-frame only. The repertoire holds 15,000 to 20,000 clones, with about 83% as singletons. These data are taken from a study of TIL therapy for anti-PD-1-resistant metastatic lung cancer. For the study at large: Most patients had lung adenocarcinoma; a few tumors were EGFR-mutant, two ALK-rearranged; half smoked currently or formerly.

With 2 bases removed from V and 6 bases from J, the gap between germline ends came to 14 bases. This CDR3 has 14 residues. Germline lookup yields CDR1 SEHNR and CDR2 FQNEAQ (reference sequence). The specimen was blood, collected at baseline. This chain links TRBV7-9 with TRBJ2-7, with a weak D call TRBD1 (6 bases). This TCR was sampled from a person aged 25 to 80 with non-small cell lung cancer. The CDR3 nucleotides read TGTGCCAGCAGCTTAAGGTCAGGGGCTAGCGAGCAGTACTTC. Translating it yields CASSLRSGASEQYF.